A single sample is the source of the 14 T cell receptor beta chains below, sequenced in a study of cytomegalovirus exposure and HLA in healthy donors. Researchers ran the PCR with 60 Vbeta and 13 Jbeta primers. Libraries were prepared by immunoSEQ multiplex PCR; TCRdb keeps only in-frame clonotypes and omits some of them. This sample carries 150,000 to 200,000 clones, 78% of them seen once, and the ten largest clones take approximately 7%. Specimen: PBMCs. The receptors shown here come from a woman in her thirties or forties in good health and CMV-seropositive.

This clone was seen a few times. The V call is TRBV4-3, the J call TRBJ1-2; D gene uncertain. This CDR3 is built from 13 residues. Germline CDR1 is LGHNA and CDR2 is YSLEER. The V gene lost 0 bases and the J gene lost 6 bases, with 8 bases spanning the gap. The CDR3, as DNA: TGCGCCAGCAGCCAAGAGCTTAGCCATGGCTACACCTTC. This translates into CASSQELSHGYTF.

This chain uses TRBV5-1 with TRBJ1-6, with D perhaps TRBD1 (6 bases). This CDR3 is 16 amino acids long. V lost 4 bases, J lost 7 bases, and 18 bases lay in between. Germline CDR1 SGHRS, CDR2 YFSETQ. CDR3 protein: CASSPTPGHLNSPLHF. The CDR3, as DNA: TGCGCCAGCAGCCCGACCCCGGGACATTTAAATTCACCCCTCCACTTT.

The chain has TRBV7-2 and TRBJ2-7; tentative D call: TRBD2 (6 bases). This CDR3 contains 15 residues. Germline CDR1 and CDR2: SGHTA and FQGNSA. Trimming took 5 bases from V and 3 from J, leaving 17 bases between them. In DNA, the CDR3 is TGTGCCAGCAGCCGAGGGCGGGGAAACTTCTACGAGCAGTACTTC. Translation gives CASSRGRGNFYEQYF. The full variable domain, rest sourced from reference TRBV7-2 and TRBJ2-7, is GAGVSQSPSNKVTEKGKDVELRCDPISGHTALYWYRQSLGQGLEFLIYFQGNSAPDKSGLPSDRFSAERTGGSVSTLTIQRTQQEDSAVYLCASSRGRGNFYEQYFGPGTRLTVT.

The chain joins TRBV7-2 to TRBJ2-7, with TRBD2 identical over 9 bases. Germline V gives CDR1 SGHTA, CDR2 FQGNSA. V was clipped by 5 bases and J by 5 bases; unmatched bases: 7. CDR3 length: 14 residues. In DNA, the CDR3 is TGTGCCAGCAGCCCGGGACTAGCTGTCCACGAGCAGTACTTC. It translates to CASSPGLAVHEQYF.

The V call is TRBV7-9, the J call TRBJ1-1, with D maybe TRBD1 (5 bases). Looked up from germline, CDR1 is SEHNR and CDR2 is FQNEAQ (reference sequence). Trimming cost V 5 bases and J 1 base, with 11 bases left between them. CDR3 length: 14 amino acids. The DNA of the CDR3 is TGTGCCAGCAGCCCACAGGCTTGGAACACTGAAGCTTTCTTT. Its translation: CASSPQAWNTEAFF. The variable domain in full, with the rest retrieved from reference TRBV7-9 and TRBJ1-1, is DTGVSQNPRHKITKRGQNVTFRCDPISEHNRLYWYRQTLGQGPEFLTYFQNEAQLEKSRLLSDRFSAERPKGSFSTLEIQRTEQGDSAMYLCASSPQAWNTEAFFGQGTRLTVV.

The chain uses TRBV28 and TRBJ2-7; D possibly corresponds to TRBD1 (6 bases). The V gene lost 4 bases and the J gene lost 2 bases, with 12 bases spanning the gap. The CDR3 is 14 amino acids. Germline-derived CDR1 and CDR2 are MDHEN and SYDVKM. Written as DNA, the CDR3 is TGTGCCAGCAGTTCAAACAGGGTAACCTACGAGCAGTACTTC. Its protein is CASSSNRVTYEQYF. Using reference TRBV28 and TRBJ2-7 for the parts outside the CDR3, the full variable domain is DVKVTQSSRYLVKRTGEKVFLECVQDMDHENMFWYRQDPGLGLRLIYFSYDVKMKEKGDIPEGYSVSREKKERFSLILESASTNQTSMYLCASSSNRVTYEQYFGPGTRLTVT.

The chain links TRBV5-1 to TRBJ2-3, with D perhaps matching TRBD1 (7 bases). The ends were cut back, 4 bases at V and 6 bases at J, with 15 bases in the middle. In germline, CDR1 is SGHRS, CDR2 YFSETQ. The CDR3 totals 14 residues. CDR3 amino acids: CASSPSGGRDTQYF. CDR3 coding DNA: TGCGCCAGCAGCCCCTCAGGGGGGCGGGATACGCAGTATTTT.

The chain recombines TRBV25-1 with TRBJ2-5; a weak D match, TRBD2 (6 bases). Germline-derived CDR1 and CDR2 are MGHDK and SYGVNS. This CDR3 region has 14 residues. The V end lost 4 bases, the J end lost 4 bases, and 13 bases lay between the germline ends. CDR3 DNA: TGTGCCAGCAGTGCTCCCGGGACTGGAGAGACCCAGTACTTC. Amino acid sequence: CASSAPGTGETQYF. Based on the CDR3 plus reference TRBV25-1 and TRBJ2-5, the full variable domain is EADIYQTPRYLVIGTGKKITLECSQTMGHDKMYWYQQDPGMELHLIHYSYGVNSTEKGDLSSESTVSRIRTEHFPLTLESARPSHTSQYLCASSAPGTGETQYFGPGTRLLVL.

CDR3 sequence: CASSYPAGDSTDTQYF. The DNA of the CDR3 is TGTGCCAGCAGTTACCCTGCGGGGGATAGCACAGATACGCAGTATTTT. The gene calls are TRBV6-6 and TRBJ2-3; 7 nucleotides align to TRBD2. V lost 2 bases and J lost 0; bases outside the gene matches: 5. Germline V gives CDR1 MNHNY, CDR2 SVGAGI (reference sequence). CDR3 length: 16 residues.

The rearrangement uses TRBV10-3 and TRBJ1-5; D remains ambiguous. The CDR3 length is 13 residues. Trimming left V 4 bases short and J 10 bases short, with 14 bases between. Germline values: CDR1 ENHRY, CDR2 SYGVKD. The CDR3: CAISGEPTGPQHF. The DNA for the CDR3 is TGTGCCATCAGTGGGGAGCCGACTGGTCCCCAGCATTTT.

The chain has TRBV5-4 and TRBJ1-1; D is undetermined. The germline V gene has CDR1 SGHNT and CDR2 YYREEE (reference sequence). The V end lost 0 bases, the J end lost 8 bases, and 14 bases lay between the germline ends. The CDR3 length is 14 residues. The CDR3 is CASSLDVGVGEAFF. As DNA, the CDR3 is TGTGCCAGCAGCTTGGATGTCGGAGTTGGGGAAGCTTTCTTT. The entire variable domain, with the rest obtained from reference TRBV5-4 and TRBJ1-1, is as follows: ETGVTQSPTHLIKTRGQQVTLRCSSQSGHNTVSWYQQALGQGPQFIFQYYREEENGRGNFPPRFSGLQFPNYSSELNVNALELDDSALYLCASSLDVGVGEAFFGQGTRLTVV.

V usage is TRBV2 and J usage is TRBJ1-3, with D perhaps matching TRBD1 (5 bases). V lost 5 bases, J lost 0 bases, and 11 bases lay in between. CDR1 and CDR2 (germline): SNHLY, FYNNEI. This CDR3 spans 15 amino acids. The CDR3 reads CASSPTGYSGNTIYF. CDR3 bases: TGTGCCAGCAGTCCAACAGGTTACTCTGGAAACACCATATATTTT.

This clone was observed a handful of times. The chain employs TRBV7-3 and TRBJ2-2, with D possibly being TRBD2 (5 bases). The germline V and J ends were trimmed by 2 bases and 3 bases, with 13 bases remaining between them. Germline-derived CDR1 and CDR2 are SGHTA and FQGTGA. The CDR3 is made up of 16 amino acids. The chain's CDR3 is CASSLGPGLYTGELFF. In DNA form, the CDR3 reads TGTGCCAGCAGCTTAGGTCCCGGACTCTACACCGGGGAGCTGTTTTTT.

J is TRBJ1-2 and V is TRBV30; 8 nucleotides agree with TRBD1. With V trimmed by 3 bases and J by 2 bases, 5 bases remained unmatched. The germline V gene encodes CDR1 GTSNPN and CDR2 SVGIG (reference sequence). The CDR3 sequence is 14 residues long. The CDR3 is CAWRGQGSNYGYTF. In DNA, the CDR3 is TGTGCCTGGAGAGGACAGGGATCGAACTATGGCTACACCTTC.